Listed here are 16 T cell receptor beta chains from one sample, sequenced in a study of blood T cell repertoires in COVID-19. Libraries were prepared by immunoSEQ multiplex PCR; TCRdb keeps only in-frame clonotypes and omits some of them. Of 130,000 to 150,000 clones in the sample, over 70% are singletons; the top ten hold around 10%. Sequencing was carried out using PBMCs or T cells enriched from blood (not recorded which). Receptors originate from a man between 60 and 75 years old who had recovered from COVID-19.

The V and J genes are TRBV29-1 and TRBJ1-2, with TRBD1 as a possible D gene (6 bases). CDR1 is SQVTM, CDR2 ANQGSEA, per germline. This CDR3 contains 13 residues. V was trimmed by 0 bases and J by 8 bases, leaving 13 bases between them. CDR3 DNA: TGCAGCGTTGAAGAGGCGCGGGGGCTCGGCTACACCTTC. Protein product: CSVEEARGLGYTF. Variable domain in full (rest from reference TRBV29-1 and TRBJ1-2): SAVISQKPSRDICQRGTSLTIQCQVDSQVTMMFWYRQQPGQSLTLIATANQGSEATYESGFVIDKFPISRPNLTFSTLTVSNMSPEDSSIYLCSVEEARGLGYTFGSGTRLTVV.

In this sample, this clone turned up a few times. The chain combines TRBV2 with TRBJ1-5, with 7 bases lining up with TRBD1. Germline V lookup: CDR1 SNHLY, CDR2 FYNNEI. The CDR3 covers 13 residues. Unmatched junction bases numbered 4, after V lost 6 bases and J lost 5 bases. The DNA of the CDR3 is TGTGCCAGCAGGACAGGGATCGATCAGCCCCAGCATTTT. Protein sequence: CASRTGIDQPQHF.

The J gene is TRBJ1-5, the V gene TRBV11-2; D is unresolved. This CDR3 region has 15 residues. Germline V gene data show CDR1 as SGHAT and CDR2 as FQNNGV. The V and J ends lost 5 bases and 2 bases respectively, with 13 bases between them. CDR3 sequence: CASSPGRVGNQPQHF. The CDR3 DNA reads TGTGCCAGCAGCCCCGGGAGGGTGGGCAATCAGCCCCAGCATTTT. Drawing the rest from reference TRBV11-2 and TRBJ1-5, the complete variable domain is EAGVAQSPRYKIIEKRQSVAFWCNPISGHATLYWYQQILGQGPKLLIQFQNNGVVDDSQLPKDRFSAERLKGVDSTLKIQPAKLEDSAVYLCASSPGRVGNQPQHFGDGTRLSIL.

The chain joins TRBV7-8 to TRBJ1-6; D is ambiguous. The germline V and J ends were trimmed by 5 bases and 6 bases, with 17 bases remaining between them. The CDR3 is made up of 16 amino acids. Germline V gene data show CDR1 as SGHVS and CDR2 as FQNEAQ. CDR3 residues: CASSPSPGNGNSPLHF. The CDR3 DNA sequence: TGTGCCAGCAGCCCCAGTCCCGGGAACGGTAATTCACCCCTCCACTTT.

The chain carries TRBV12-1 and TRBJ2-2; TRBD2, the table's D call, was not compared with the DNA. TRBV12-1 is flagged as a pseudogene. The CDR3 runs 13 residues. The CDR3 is CASSFGVAGELFF. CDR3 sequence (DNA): TGTGCCAGCAGCTTTGGAGTGGCCGGGGAGCTGTTTTTT.

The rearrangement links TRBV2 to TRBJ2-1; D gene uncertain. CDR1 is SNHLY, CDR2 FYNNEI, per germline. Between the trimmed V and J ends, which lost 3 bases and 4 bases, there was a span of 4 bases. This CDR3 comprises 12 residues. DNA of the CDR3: TGTGCCAGCAGTGACAGGTACAATGAGCAGTTCTTC. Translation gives CASSDRYNEQFF.

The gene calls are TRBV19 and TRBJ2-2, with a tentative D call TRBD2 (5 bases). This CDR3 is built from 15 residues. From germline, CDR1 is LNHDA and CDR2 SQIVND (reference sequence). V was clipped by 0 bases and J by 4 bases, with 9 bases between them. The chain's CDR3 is CASSIERESTGELFF. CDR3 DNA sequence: TGTGCCAGTAGTATAGAGAGGGAAAGCACCGGGGAGCTGTTTTTT.

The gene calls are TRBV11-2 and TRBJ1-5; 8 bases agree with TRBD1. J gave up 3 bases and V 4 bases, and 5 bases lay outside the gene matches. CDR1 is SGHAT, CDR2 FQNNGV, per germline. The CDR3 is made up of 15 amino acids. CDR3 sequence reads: CASSSRQGFNQPQHF. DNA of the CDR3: TGTGCCAGCAGCTCCCGACAGGGGTTCAATCAGCCCCAGCATTTT.

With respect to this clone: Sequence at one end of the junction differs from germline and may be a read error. The CDR3 DNA is TGTGCCAGCTGTGACTGGCAGGGGAGCTCACCCCTCCACTTT. Protein sequence: CASCDWQGSSPLHF. This chain joins TRBV2 and TRBJ1-6; tentative D call: TRBD1 (6 bases). The germline V gene has CDR1 SNHLY and CDR2 FYNNEI. CDR3 length: 14 amino acids.

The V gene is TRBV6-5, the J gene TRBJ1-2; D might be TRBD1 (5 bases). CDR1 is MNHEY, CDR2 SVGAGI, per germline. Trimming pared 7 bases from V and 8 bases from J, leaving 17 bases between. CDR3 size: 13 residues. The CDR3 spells CASTPRAGHGYTF. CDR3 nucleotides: TGTGCCAGCACCCCCCGGGCAGGGCACGGCTACACCTTC.

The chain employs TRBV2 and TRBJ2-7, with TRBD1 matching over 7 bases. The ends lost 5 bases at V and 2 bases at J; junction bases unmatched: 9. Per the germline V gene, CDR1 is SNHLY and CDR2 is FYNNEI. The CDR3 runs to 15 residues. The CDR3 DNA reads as TGTGCCAGCAGTTCCCCCGGGACAGTCCCCTACGAGCAGTACTTC. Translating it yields CASSSPGTVPYEQYF.

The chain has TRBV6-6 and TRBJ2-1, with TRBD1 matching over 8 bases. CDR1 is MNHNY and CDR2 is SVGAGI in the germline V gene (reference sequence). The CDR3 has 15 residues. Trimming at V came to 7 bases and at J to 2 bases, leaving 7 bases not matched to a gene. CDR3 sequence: CASNSPQGAYNEQFF. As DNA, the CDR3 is TGTGCCAGCAATTCTCCACAGGGGGCCTACAATGAGCAGTTCTTC.

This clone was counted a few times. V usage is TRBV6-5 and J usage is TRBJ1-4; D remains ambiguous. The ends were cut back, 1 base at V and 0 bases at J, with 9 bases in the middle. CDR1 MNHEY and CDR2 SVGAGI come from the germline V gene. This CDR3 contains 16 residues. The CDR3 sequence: CASSYYESTTNEKLFF. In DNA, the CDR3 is TGTGCCAGCAGTTACTACGAGAGCACAACTAATGAAAAACTGTTTTTT.

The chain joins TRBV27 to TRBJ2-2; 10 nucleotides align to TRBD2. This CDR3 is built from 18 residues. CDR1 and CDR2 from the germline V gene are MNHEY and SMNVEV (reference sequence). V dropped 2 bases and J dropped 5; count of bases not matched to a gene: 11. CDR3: CASSLNSGRRKGTGELFF. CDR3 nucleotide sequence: TGTGCCAGCAGTTTAAATAGCGGGAGGAGAAAGGGTACCGGGGAGCTGTTTTTT.

CDR3 amino acids: CASSGLALETQYF. The CDR3 nucleotides are TGCGCCAGCTCGGGACTAGCGTTAGAGACCCAGTACTTC. The rearrangement uses TRBV10-1 and TRBJ2-5; TRBD2 matches 10 bases. With 8 bases clipped from V and 4 bases from J, the junction kept 4 bases outside the gene matches. The CDR3 totals 13 residues. Per germline, CDR1 WNHNN and CDR2 SYGVQD (reference sequence).

For the CDR3, the DNA is TGTGCCAGCAGCCAAGGAATCCGGCGAGCGGGATATGGCTACACCTTC. Protein: CASSQGIRRAGYGYTF. The chain combines TRBV3-1 (or the pseudogene TRBV3-2) with TRBJ1-2; no clear D gene. Per the germline V gene, CDR1 is LGHDT and CDR2 is YNNKEL (reference sequence). This CDR3 is 16 amino acids long. V was pared by 1 base and J by 5 bases, with 17 bases between.